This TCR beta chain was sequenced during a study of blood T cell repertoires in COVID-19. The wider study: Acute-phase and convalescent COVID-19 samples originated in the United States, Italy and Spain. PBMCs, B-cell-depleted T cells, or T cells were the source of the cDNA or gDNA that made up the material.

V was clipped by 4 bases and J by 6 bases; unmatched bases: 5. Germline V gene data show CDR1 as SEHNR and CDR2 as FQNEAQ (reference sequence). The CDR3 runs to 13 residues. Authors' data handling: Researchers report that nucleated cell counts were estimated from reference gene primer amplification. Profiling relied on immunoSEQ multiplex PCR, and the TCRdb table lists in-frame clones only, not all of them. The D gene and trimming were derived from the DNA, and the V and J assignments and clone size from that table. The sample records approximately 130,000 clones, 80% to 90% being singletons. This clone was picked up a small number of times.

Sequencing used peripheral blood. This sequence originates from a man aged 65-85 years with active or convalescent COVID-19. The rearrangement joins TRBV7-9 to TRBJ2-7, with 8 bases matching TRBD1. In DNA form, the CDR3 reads TGTGCCAGCAGCTCGGGACAGGTGGGCGAGCAGTACTTC. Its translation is CASSSGQVGEQYF.